Sequencing of this TCR beta chain was carried out in a study of shared clonotypes between healthy human individuals. Each subset's genomic DNA was split evenly across several immunoSEQ plates. The method was immunoSEQ multiplex PCR; TCRdb's version includes in-frame clones alone and lacks a portion of them. The data contain about 510,000 clones, 95% to 97% of them singletons. Study-level results: Generally, naive subsets came out with larger estimated richness than memory subsets. Despite large depth, sorted-subset datasets appeared incompletely sequenced.

V lost 0 bases to trimming and J lost 8 bases, with 14 bases between them. Germline values: CDR1 MNHEY, CDR2 SMNVEV (reference sequence). The CDR3 totals 15 residues. Concerning this clone itself: Its antigen is undetermined.

Sequencing was done on a sample of naive CD4+ T cells sorted from blood. This sample's subset: CD45RA+ positively selected. The genes are TRBV27 and TRBJ1-3; weak D call: TRBD1 (5 bases). The TCR originated in a woman in her thirties in good health. The CDR3 DNA is TGTGCCAGCAGTTTATCGCTGCAGGGCTCTCACACCATATATTTT. Residues: CASSLSLQGSHTIYF.